This TCR beta chain came from a study of monozygotic twins with inflammatory bowel disease. Nested PCRs (about 15 and 9 cycles, two total) were applied to TCRalpha and TCRbeta cDNA. TCRdb reanalyzed the 5' RACE reads and collapses them to one entry per CDR3 protein, without DNA. Its table records about 380,000 distinct CDR3 sequences. Of note for this clonotype: The antigen is undetermined.

Germline CDR1 KGHSH, CDR2 LQKENI. The CDR3 has 16 amino acids. Study-wide results and limits: Possibly reflecting limited power, no difference in repertoire similarity was found between concordant and discordant twins. IBD patients carried less diverse TCRbeta repertoires (inverse Simpson) than healthy co-twins. Clonotype overlap with others was lower in IBD patients than in healthy twins, a difference that was greatest with disease activity.

This sequence originates from a human donor with ulcerative colitis or Crohn's disease, or a healthy co-twin of an affected twin (not recorded which). The rearrangement links TRBV18 to TRBJ1-3; TCRdb reports TRBD1, a call that lacks DNA to check it against. The sample taken for sequencing was blood. The CDR3 is CASSPSGTHSGNTIYF. The full variable domain, its missing parts supplied by reference TRBV18 and TRBJ1-3, is NAGVMQNPRHLVRRRGQEARLRCSPMKGHSHVYWYRQLPEEGLKFMVYLQKENIIDESGMPKERFSAEFPKEGPSILRIQQVVRGDSAAYFCASSPSGTHSGNTIYFGEGSWLTVV.